These 29 T cell receptor beta chains originate from one sample sequenced in a study of blood T cell repertoires in COVID-19. Assay used: immunoSEQ multiplex PCR; TCRdb lists only in-frame clones, some missing. The sample lists around 9,900 clones, around 77% occurring once. Input material: peripheral blood. The receptor source for this set is a human donor in a cohort sampled during active COVID-19.

The V gene is TRBV6-1, the J gene TRBJ1-6; D gene ambiguous. Trimming took 0 bases from V and 8 from J, leaving 11 bases between them. The CDR3 spans 15 residues. The germline CDR1 and CDR2 sequences are MNHNS and SASEGT. The CDR3 protein is CASSEAAGFHSPLHF. CDR3 coding DNA: TGTGCCAGCAGTGAAGCAGCGGGGTTCCATTCACCCCTCCACTTT.

The chain combines TRBV12-5 with TRBJ2-7; unclear D gene. V was cut by 10 bases and J by 3 bases, with 7 bases left in between. This CDR3 has 10 amino acids. Germline V lookup: CDR1 LGHNT, CDR2 FRNRAP. CDR3 region: CATFYYEQYF. CDR3 DNA: TGTGCTACCTTCTACTACGAGCAGTACTTC.

The chain couples TRBV6-2 or TRBV6-3 to TRBJ1-5; D is perhaps TRBD1 (5 bases). The germline V gene has CDR1 MNHEY and CDR2 SVGEGT. Trimming stripped 0 bases from V and 7 bases from J, with 10 bases between. CDR3 length equals 14 residues. The CDR3 DNA reads TGTGCCAGCAGTTACTCGGGGGGAGAGCAGCCCCAGCATTTT. Translating gives CASSYSGGEQPQHF.

The rearrangement joins TRBV19 to TRBJ1-6, with a weak D call TRBD1 (6 bases). V shed 7 bases and J shed 8 bases, with 12 bases lying between them. The CDR3 spans 13 residues. Germline CDR1 and CDR2: LNHDA and SQIVND (reference sequence). The CDR3 DNA is TGTGCCAGTACCGCCCAGGGGCATTCACCCCTCCACTTT. Translated, it gives CASTAQGHSPLHF.

The genes are TRBV7-8 and TRBJ2-5; the D gene is possibly TRBD1 (5 bases). Germline V gives CDR1 SGHVS, CDR2 FQNEAQ. This CDR3 is built from 15 residues. Deletions cut 4 bases from V and 5 bases from J, with 17 bases between. The CDR3 sequence: CASSSPGPKRETQYF. The CDR3 DNA reads as TGTGCCAGCAGCTCCCCAGGGCCCAAGAGGGAGACCCAGTACTTC.

This chain joins TRBV5-1 and TRBJ2-7, with 12 bases lining up with TRBD1. The V segment lost 4 bases and the J segment 5 bases; nucleotides outside the gene matches: 7. Germline CDR1 reads SGHRS; CDR2 reads YFSETQ. The CDR3 runs to 15 residues. This CDR3 is CASSVKGQGADEQYF. CDR3 DNA: TGCGCCAGCAGCGTGAAGGGACAGGGGGCAGACGAGCAGTACTTC.

The V call is TRBV2, the J call TRBJ2-7; possibly TRBD2 for D (5 bases). V lost 0 bases and J lost 3, with 12 bases in between. Germline-derived CDR1 and CDR2 are SNHLY and FYNNEI. CDR3 length: 15 amino acids. The CDR3 bases are TGTGCCAGCAGTGAAGCGCTTGCCCGGGGCTACGAGCAGTACTTC. This sequence encodes CASSEALARGYEQYF.

Here the CDR3 reads CASSSDVGAGLGNTGELFF. The CDR3 DNA reads TGTGCCAGCAGCTCGGACGTGGGAGCGGGACTAGGAAACACCGGGGAGCTGTTTTTT. This chain connects TRBV5-4 to TRBJ2-2; 8 nucleotides match TRBD2. The V segment lost 3 bases and the J segment 2 bases; nucleotides outside the gene matches: 15. The CDR3 spans 19 residues. In germline, CDR1 is SGHNT, CDR2 YYREEE (reference sequence).

The chain joins TRBV27 to TRBJ1-2; the D gene is possibly TRBD1 (5 bases). The V and J ends lost 5 bases and 1 base respectively, with 20 bases between them. Per the germline V gene, CDR1 is MNHEY and CDR2 is SMNVEV (reference sequence). The CDR3 runs to 17 residues. The CDR3 DNA follows: TGTGCCAGCAGTCCATATGGACACTTTTACCGTAACTATGGCTACACCTTC. This encodes CASSPYGHFYRNYGYTF.

The chain combines TRBV6-1 with TRBJ2-7; 7 nucleotides match TRBD1. This CDR3 has 16 amino acids. Per germline, CDR1 MNHNS and CDR2 SASEGT. V trimming: 4 bases; J trimming: 4 bases; junction bases outside the gene matches: 13. The CDR3 coding sequence is TGTGCCAGCAGTGTAATAGGGAGACAGGGTCATTACGAGCAGTACTTC. Translation gives CASSVIGRQGHYEQYF.

The rearrangement uses TRBV27 and TRBJ1-5; D might be TRBD1 (5 bases). Germline V gives CDR1 MNHEY, CDR2 SMNVEV (reference sequence). CDR3 size: 15 residues. Trimming took off 3 bases at V and 1 base at J, with 10 bases between the two ends. CDR3 residues: CASSFRQTSNQPQHF. The CDR3 bases are TGTGCCAGCAGTTTCAGACAGACCAGCAATCAGCCCCAGCATTTT.

This chain connects TRBV28 to TRBJ1-2; the D is unclear. Trimming cost V 3 bases and J 4 bases, with 6 bases left between them. CDR1 and CDR2 from the germline V gene are MDHEN and SYDVKM. The CDR3 covers 12 residues. The CDR3, as DNA: TGTGCCAGCAGTTTTCCCCTCTATGGCTACACCTTC. Its translation is CASSFPLYGYTF.

The gene calls are TRBV18 and TRBJ1-3, with D possibly TRBD1 on 6 matching bases. Trimming shortened V by 3 bases and J by 0 bases, and 12 bases separated the two germline ends. Per germline, CDR1 KGHSH and CDR2 LQKENI. The CDR3 runs 16 residues. The CDR3 loop reads CASSPAGGTSGNTIYF. In DNA form, the CDR3 reads TGTGCCAGCTCACCGGCGGGGGGCACCTCTGGAAACACCATATATTTT. Full variable domain (missing parts from reference TRBV18 and TRBJ1-3): NAGVMQNPRHLVRRRGQEARLRCSPMKGHSHVYWYRQLPEEGLKFMVYLQKENIIDESGMPKERFSAEFPKEGPSILRIQQVVRGDSAAYFCASSPAGGTSGNTIYFGEGSWLTVV.

The table lists this clone with a count of one. The chain employs TRBV6-6 and TRBJ2-6; D possibly corresponds to TRBD1 (6 bases). CDR3 length: 16 amino acids. Trimming left V 2 bases short and J 2 bases short, with 10 bases between. CDR1 is MNHNY, CDR2 SVGAGI, per germline (reference sequence). The DNA of the CDR3 is TGTGCCAGCAGTTACGAGGGGGTGGCTGGGGCCAACGTCCTGACTTTC. It codes for CASSYEGVAGANVLTF.

This CDR3 is CASSLENTGAYSPLHF. The CDR3 region has the DNA TGTGCCAGCAGCTTGGAGAACACAGGGGCGTATTCACCCCTCCACTTT. The rearrangement links TRBV5-4 to TRBJ1-6; 7 bases are shared with TRBD1. This CDR3 spans 16 amino acids. Germline lookup yields CDR1 SGHNT and CDR2 YYREEE (reference sequence). J gave up 8 bases and V 0 bases, and 8 bases lay outside the gene matches. The whole variable domain, remainder taken from reference TRBV5-4 and TRBJ1-6, is ETGVTQSPTHLIKTRGQQVTLRCSSQSGHNTVSWYQQALGQGPQFIFQYYREEENGRGNFPPRFSGLQFPNYSSELNVNALELDDSALYLCASSLENTGAYSPLHFGNGTRLTVT.

CDR3 region: CASRTGNTGELFF. CDR3 DNA sequence: TGCGCCAGCAGGACAGGGAACACCGGGGAGCTGTTTTTT. The chain couples TRBV5-1 to TRBJ2-2, with D tentatively TRBD1 (6 bases). Trimming left V 5 bases short and J 1 base short, with 6 bases between. CDR3 length: 13 amino acids. CDR1 is SGHRS, CDR2 YFSETQ, per germline.

The chain uses TRBV6-5 and TRBJ1-6; TRBD1 matches 7 bases. Germline CDR1 and CDR2: MNHEY and SVGAGI. Trimming took 7 bases from V and 9 from J; bases not matched to a gene: 12. The CDR3 consists of 15 residues. The CDR3 DNA is TGTGCCAGCACCAGGGACAGCCGGGGAATTTCACCCCTCCACTTT. It encodes CASTRDSRGISPLHF.

The V call is TRBV3-1 (or the pseudogene TRBV3-2), the J call TRBJ2-5; 8 nucleotides align to TRBD1. The CDR3 spans 17 residues. The V gene end was trimmed by 0 bases and the J gene end by 1 base; junction bases not matched to a gene: 7. Per the germline V gene, CDR1 is LGHDT and CDR2 is YNNKEL (reference sequence). CDR3 coding DNA: TGTGCCAGCAGCCAAGACAACCAGGGGGCCTTCCAAGAGACCCAGTACTTC. Residues: CASSQDNQGAFQETQYF.

This rearrangement joins TRBV3-1 (or the pseudogene TRBV3-2) to TRBJ2-7; TRBD2 matches at 8 bases. The CDR3 totals 18 residues. Germline V gene data show CDR1 as LGHDT and CDR2 as YNNKEL (reference sequence). V dropped 1 base and J dropped 2; count of bases not matched to a gene: 13. The CDR3 protein is CASSQGLRRGGRTYEQYF. Here the CDR3 DNA reads TGTGCCAGCAGCCAAGGCTTGCGCCGCGGGGGGAGAACCTACGAGCAGTACTTC.

This chain connects TRBV7-9 to TRBJ1-4, with TRBD1 matching 9 bases. This CDR3 region has 17 residues. The ends lost 5 bases at V and 0 bases at J; junction bases unmatched: 7. Looked up from germline, CDR1 is SEHNR and CDR2 is FQNEAQ (reference sequence). The CDR3 bases are TGTGCCAGCAGCCGTGGGACAGGGAGAGCAACTAATGAAAAACTGTTTTTT. Its protein is CASSRGTGRATNEKLFF.

The chain carries TRBV5-1 and TRBJ1-5, with D unresolved. Germline CDR1 is SGHRS and CDR2 is YFSETQ. Trimming cost V 0 bases and J 7 bases, with 8 bases left between them. The length of the CDR3 is 13 residues. The CDR3 sequence is CASSLEGGQPQHF. The CDR3 nucleotides are TGCGCCAGCAGCTTGGAGGGAGGGCAGCCCCAGCATTTT. The full variable domain, completed using reference TRBV5-1 and TRBJ1-5, is KAGVTQTPRYLIKTRGQQVTLSCSPISGHRSVSWYQQTPGQGLQFLFEYFSETQRNKGNFPGRFSGRQFSNSRSEMNVSTLELGDSALYLCASSLEGGQPQHFGDGTRLSIL.

The chain carries TRBV19 and TRBJ2-7; weak D call: TRBD2 (6 bases). Germline CDR1 is LNHDA and CDR2 is SQIVND (reference sequence). The CDR3 consists of 15 residues. Trimming took off 4 bases at V and 0 bases at J, with 13 bases between the two ends. As DNA, the CDR3 is TGTGCCAGTAGTAAGGTAGCGGACCCCTCCTACGAGCAGTACTTC. Its protein product is CASSKVADPSYEQYF.

The rearrangement joins TRBV3-1 (or the pseudogene TRBV3-2) to TRBJ2-7, with D perhaps TRBD1 (6 bases). The ends were cut back, 0 bases at V and 5 bases at J, with 8 bases in the middle. Per the germline V gene, CDR1 is LGHDT and CDR2 is YNNKEL (reference sequence). The CDR3 has 13 amino acids. DNA for the CDR3: TGTGCCAGCAGCCAAGATCACAGGGACGAGCAGTACTTC. It specifies CASSQDHRDEQYF.

The gene calls are TRBV9 and TRBJ2-3; tentative D call: TRBD2 (6 bases). In germline, CDR1 is SGDLS, CDR2 YYNGEE. Trimming shortened V by 0 bases and J by 2 bases, and 10 bases separated the two germline ends. The CDR3 runs 15 residues. This chain's CDR3 is CASSVAAGLTDTQYF. CDR3 coding DNA: TGTGCCAGCAGCGTAGCGGCGGGGCTCACAGATACGCAGTATTTT.

This chain connects TRBV7-2 to TRBJ1-6; D may be TRBD1 (5 bases). CDR3 length: 14 amino acids. The V gene's germline CDR1 is SGHTA and CDR2 FQGNSA. Trimming cost V 5 bases and J 7 bases, with 12 bases left between them. As DNA, the CDR3 is TGTGCCAGCAGCCTACAGGCAGTCAATTCACCCCTCCACTTT. Amino acid sequence: CASSLQAVNSPLHF.

The chain couples TRBV5-1 to TRBJ2-2; 8 nucleotides agree with TRBD1. Per the germline V gene, CDR1 is SGHRS and CDR2 is YFSETQ. V shed 0 bases and J 6 bases; nucleotides not matched to a gene: 7. The CDR3 totals 16 residues. The CDR3 sequence is CASSLGPGGSAGELFF. CDR3 DNA sequence: TGCGCCAGCAGCTTGGGCCCAGGGGGCTCGGCCGGGGAGCTGTTTTTT.

The V and J genes are TRBV5-4 and TRBJ2-2; tentative D call: TRBD2 (6 bases). V dropped 4 bases and J dropped 4 bases, with 20 bases sitting between them. This CDR3 comprises 17 residues. Per the germline V gene, CDR1 is SGHNT and CDR2 is YYREEE (reference sequence). Here the CDR3 reads CASSPATLAPGTGELFF. CDR3 nucleotide sequence: TGTGCCAGCAGCCCCGCCACCCTAGCGCCAGGCACCGGGGAGCTGTTTTTT.

In its sample, this clone was seen once. The genes are TRBV30 and TRBJ1-5; 7 bases are a match to TRBD1. V was pared by 5 bases and J by 2 bases, with 6 bases of the junction left unmatched. The CDR3 spans 14 residues. In germline, CDR1 is GTSNPN, CDR2 SVGIG (reference sequence). The CDR3 reads CAWGGDSRNQPQHF. CDR3 coding DNA: TGTGCCTGGGGTGGGGACAGCCGCAATCAGCCCCAGCATTTT.

The chain couples TRBV12-3 or TRBV12-4 to TRBJ2-1, with D perhaps matching TRBD2 (5 bases). Trimming pared 0 bases from V and 13 bases from J, leaving 10 bases between. CDR3 size: 12 residues. The CDR3 is CASSLAGVGQFF. CDR3 nucleotides: TGTGCCAGCAGTTTAGCCGGGGTTGGTCAGTTCTTC.